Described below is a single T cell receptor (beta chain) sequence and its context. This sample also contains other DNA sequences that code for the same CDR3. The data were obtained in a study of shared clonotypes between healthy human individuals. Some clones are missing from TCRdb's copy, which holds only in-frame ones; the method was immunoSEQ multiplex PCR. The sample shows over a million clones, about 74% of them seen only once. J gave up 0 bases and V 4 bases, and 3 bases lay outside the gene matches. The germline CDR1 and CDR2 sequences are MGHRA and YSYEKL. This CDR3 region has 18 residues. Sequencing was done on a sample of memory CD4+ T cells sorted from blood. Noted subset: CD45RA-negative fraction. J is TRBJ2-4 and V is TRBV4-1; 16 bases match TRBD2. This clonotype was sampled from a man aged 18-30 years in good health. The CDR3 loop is CASSPGLAGGLAKNIQYF. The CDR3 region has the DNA TGCGCCAGCAGCCCGGGACTAGCGGGGGGGCTAGCCAAAAACATTCAGTACTTC.